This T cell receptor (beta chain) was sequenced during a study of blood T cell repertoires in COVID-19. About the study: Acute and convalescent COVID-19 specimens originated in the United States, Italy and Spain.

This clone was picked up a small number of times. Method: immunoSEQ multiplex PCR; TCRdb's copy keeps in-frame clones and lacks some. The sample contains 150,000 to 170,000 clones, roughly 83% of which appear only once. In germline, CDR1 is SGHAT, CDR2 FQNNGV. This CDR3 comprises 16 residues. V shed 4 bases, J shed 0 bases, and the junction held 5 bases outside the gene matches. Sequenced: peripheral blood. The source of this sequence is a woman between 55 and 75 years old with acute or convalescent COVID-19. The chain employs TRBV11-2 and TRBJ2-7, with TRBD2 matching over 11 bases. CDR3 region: CASSSRLAGSSYEQYF. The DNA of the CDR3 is TGTGCCAGCAGCTCACGACTAGCGGGGAGCTCCTACGAGCAGTACTTC.